The present TCR beta chain was sequenced within a study of CD4 T cells in relation to SARS-CoV-2 and coronaviruses. This clone occurred once. Germline loops: CDR1 MNHEY, CDR2 SVGAGI. The CDR3 spans 12 residues. Trimming cost V 2 bases and J 5 bases, with 6 bases left between them. Clones were read by immunoSEQ multiplex PCR, and TCRdb kept only the in-frame ones, dropping some. This sample yields about 38,000 clones, of which approximately 90% are seen a single time; roughly 10% belongs to the top ten. The sequenced sample consisted of memory CD4+ T cells from PBMCs. The sequence was collected from an adult with COVID-19. V and J are TRBV6-5 and TRBJ2-5, with D maybe TRBD1 (5 bases). CDR3 sequence: CASSYGAETQYF. As DNA, the CDR3 is TGTGCCAGCAGTTACGGGGCTGAGACCCAGTACTTC.